This entry lists 15 T cell receptor beta chains sequenced from one sample in a study of cytomegalovirus exposure and HLA in healthy donors. PCR was performed using 60 Vbeta and 13 Jbeta primers. TCRdb's copy holds only in-frame clones and misses some; the assay was immunoSEQ multiplex PCR. The repertoire has 55,000 to 75,000 clones, around 87% of them found once; the top ten carry 1.4%. The specimen was PBMCs. The receptors were gathered from a man in his late teens or twenties in good health and CMV-seronegative.

This sequence joins TRBV19 and TRBJ2-1, with D maybe TRBD2 (6 bases). Germline lookup yields CDR1 LNHDA and CDR2 SQIVND (reference sequence). The V end lost 7 bases, the J end lost 1 base, and 8 bases lay between the germline ends. The length of the CDR3 is 13 residues. The CDR3: CASNGGSYNEQFF. CDR3 coding DNA: TGTGCCAGTAATGGGGGGTCCTACAATGAGCAGTTCTTC.

This rearrangement joins TRBV28 to TRBJ2-7; 14 bases are shared with TRBD2. This CDR3 has 16 amino acids. Germline V gene data show CDR1 as MDHEN and CDR2 as SYDVKM. V was clipped by 7 bases and J by 0 bases; unmatched bases: 5. CDR3 region: CASKGLAGASSYEQYF. CDR3 nucleotides: TGTGCCAGCAAGGGACTAGCGGGGGCCAGCTCCTACGAGCAGTACTTC. The complete variable domain, with remaining parts taken from reference TRBV28 and TRBJ2-7, reads DVKVTQSSRYLVKRTGEKVFLECVQDMDHENMFWYRQDPGLGLRLIYFSYDVKMKEKGDIPEGYSVSREKKERFSLILESASTNQTSMYLCASKGLAGASSYEQYFGPGTRLTVT.

The chain combines TRBV5-1 with TRBJ2-3; perhaps TRBD2 as D (6 bases). V shed 3 bases and J shed 0 bases, with 11 bases lying between them. CDR3 length: 15 residues. Germline V gives CDR1 SGHRS, CDR2 YFSETQ. CDR3 in DNA: TGCGCCAGCAGCTCGGAAGGGACTAGCACAGATACGCAGTATTTT. This gives the protein CASSSEGTSTDTQYF. Filled out from reference TRBV5-1 and TRBJ2-3, the complete variable domain reads KAGVTQTPRYLIKTRGQQVTLSCSPISGHRSVSWYQQTPGQGLQFLFEYFSETQRNKGNFPGRFSGRQFSNSRSEMNVSTLELGDSALYLCASSSEGTSTDTQYFGPGTRLTVL.

V gene TRBV5-6 combines with J gene TRBJ1-6; D remains ambiguous. This CDR3 has 15 residues. Trimming shortened V by 4 bases and J by 9 bases, and 17 bases separated the two germline ends. CDR1 and CDR2 (germline): SGHDT, YYEEEE. As DNA, the CDR3 is TGTGCCAGCAGCGAGGCGACTTTCTACGGTTCACCCCTCCACTTT. This sequence encodes CASSEATFYGSPLHF.

The rearrangement joins TRBV7-6 to TRBJ1-1; 8 bases are shared with TRBD1. V lost 5 bases, J lost 11 bases, and 19 bases stayed unmatched. The CDR3 is made up of 16 amino acids. The V gene's germline CDR1 is SGHVS and CDR2 FNYEAQ. The CDR3 sequence is CASSPGTGGGALRAFF. CDR3 DNA: TGTGCCAGCAGCCCAGGGACAGGTGGTGGGGCCCTCAGGGCTTTCTTT.

The V gene is TRBV6-5, the J gene TRBJ1-5; no clear D. CDR1 is MNHEY and CDR2 is SVGAGI in the germline V gene. This CDR3 contains 13 residues. V shed 2 bases and J shed 6 bases, with 8 bases lying between them. This CDR3 is CASSYSRGQPQHF. The CDR3 DNA is TGTGCCAGCAGTTACAGTCGGGGTCAGCCCCAGCATTTT.

In DNA, the CDR3 is TGCGCCAGCAGCCCGGACAGGGGGCTCTTTATAGACTCTGGGGCCAACGTCCTGACTTTC. Amino acid sequence: CASSPDRGLFIDSGANVLTF. The V call is TRBV5-1, the J call TRBJ2-6, with 11 bases that match TRBD1. This CDR3 comprises 20 residues. Looked up from germline, CDR1 is SGHRS and CDR2 is YFSETQ. V shed 4 bases, J shed 0 bases, and the junction held 12 bases outside the gene matches.

The V call is TRBV29-1, the J call TRBJ2-2; 9 nucleotides line up with TRBD1. The trim removed 6 bases at V and 6 bases at J, leaving 2 bases unmatched. The CDR3 contains 12 residues. Germline CDR1 is SQVTM and CDR2 is ANQGSEA. DNA of the CDR3: TGCAGCGTACAGGGGGCGGCCGGGGAGCTGTTTTTT. As protein: CSVQGAAGELFF.

The J gene is TRBJ1-2, the V gene TRBV2, with TRBD1 matching over 8 bases. Trimming at V came to 5 bases and at J to 3 bases, leaving 5 bases not matched to a gene. The CDR3 is made up of 14 amino acids. Germline CDR1 and CDR2: SNHLY and FYNNEI. The DNA for the CDR3 is TGTGCCAGCAGTTACGACAGGGGAGACTATGGCTACACCTTC. Its translation: CASSYDRGDYGYTF.

V gene TRBV7-9 combines with J gene TRBJ2-1; 10 bases line up with TRBD2. With V trimmed by 6 bases and J by 0 bases, 11 bases remained unmatched. The CDR3 consists of 18 residues. Germline-derived CDR1 and CDR2 are SEHNR and FQNEAQ (reference sequence). The CDR3 protein is CASSRIAGGPSSYNEQFF. Here the CDR3 DNA reads TGTGCCAGCAGTCGGATAGCGGGGGGTCCGAGCTCCTACAATGAGCAGTTCTTC.

This clone came up once. This chain connects TRBV5-1 to TRBJ1-1; D gene ambiguous. The CDR3 runs to 15 residues. The V end lost 0 bases, the J end lost 1 base, and 10 bases lay between the germline ends. CDR1 and CDR2 (germline): SGHRS, YFSETQ. The CDR3 DNA is TGCGCCAGCAGCTTGGATCCACAGCCGAACACTGAAGCTTTCTTT. Amino acid sequence: CASSLDPQPNTEAFF. The full variable domain, completed using reference TRBV5-1 and TRBJ1-1, is KAGVTQTPRYLIKTRGQQVTLSCSPISGHRSVSWYQQTPGQGLQFLFEYFSETQRNKGNFPGRFSGRQFSNSRSEMNVSTLELGDSALYLCASSLDPQPNTEAFFGQGTRLTVV.

This clone appeared a few times. The chain links TRBV29-1 to TRBJ1-2; TRBD1 aligns across 9 bases. After removal of 7 bases from V and 3 bases from J, the junction contained 15 bases not matched to a gene. The CDR3 extends over 16 amino acids. Germline CDR1 SQVTM, CDR2 ANQGSEA. The CDR3 bases are TGCAGCGATCCGGGACAGGGATATTCGGAGGACTATGGCTACACCTTC. This gives the protein CSDPGQGYSEDYGYTF.

In this sample, this clone turned up once. The genes are TRBV27 and TRBJ1-6; possible D gene TRBD1, 5 bases. Germline CDR1 is MNHEY and CDR2 is SMNVEV (reference sequence). This CDR3 has 13 amino acids. Trimming shortened V by 5 bases and J by 7 bases, and 9 bases separated the two germline ends. CDR3 bases: TGTGCCAGCAGTGCCTCAGGGAATTCACCCCTCCACTTT. It specifies CASSASGNSPLHF.

The chain recombines TRBV27 with TRBJ2-1; D call uncertain. The V end lost 2 bases, the J end lost 4 bases, and 6 bases lay between the germline ends. The CDR3 length is 13 residues. CDR1 is MNHEY and CDR2 is SMNVEV in the germline V gene (reference sequence). CDR3 sequence: CASSLSPYNEQFF. DNA of the CDR3: TGTGCCAGCAGTTTAAGCCCTTACAATGAGCAGTTCTTC.

This sequence joins TRBV19 and TRBJ1-5; D remains unclear. From germline, CDR1 is LNHDA and CDR2 SQIVND (reference sequence). The V gene lost 2 bases and the J gene lost 3 bases, with 5 bases spanning the gap. The CDR3 covers 13 residues. CDR3 region: CASSISNNQPQHF. In DNA form, the CDR3 reads TGTGCCAGTAGTATATCAAACAATCAGCCCCAGCATTTT.